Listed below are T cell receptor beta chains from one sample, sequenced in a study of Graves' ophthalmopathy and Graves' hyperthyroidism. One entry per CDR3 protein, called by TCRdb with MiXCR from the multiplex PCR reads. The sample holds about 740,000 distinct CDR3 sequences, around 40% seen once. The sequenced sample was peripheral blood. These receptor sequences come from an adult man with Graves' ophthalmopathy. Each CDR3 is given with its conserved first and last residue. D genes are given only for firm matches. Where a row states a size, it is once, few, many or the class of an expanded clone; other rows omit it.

cdr3_aa: CASSNGVAYNSPLHF
cdr3_nt: TGTGCCAGCAGCAACGGGGTGGCCTATAATTCACCCCTCCACTTT
clone_size: -
v_call: TRBV9
j_call: TRBJ1-6
d_call: -

cdr3_aa: CASSPATGPYGYTF
cdr3_nt: TGTGCCAGCAGCCCAGCGACAGGGCCGTATGGCTACACCTTC
clone_size: once
v_call: TRBV7-9
j_call: TRBJ1-2
d_call: TRBD1

cdr3_aa: CTNQGGRSEAFF
cdr3_nt: TGTACAAATCAGGGGGGACGCTCTGAAGCTTTCTTT
clone_size: -
v_call: TRBV30
j_call: TRBJ1-1
d_call: TRBD1

cdr3_aa: CASSEAGDQPQHF
cdr3_nt: TGTGCCAGCAGTGAGGCGGGGGATCAGCCCCAGCATTTT
clone_size: many
v_call: TRBV2
j_call: TRBJ1-5
d_call: -

cdr3_aa: CASRTGQGTEAFF
cdr3_nt: TGTGCCAGCAGGACGGGACAGGGCACTGAAGCTTTCTTT
clone_size: many
v_call: TRBV6-1
j_call: TRBJ1-1
d_call: TRBD1

cdr3_aa: CASSDPPMNTEAFF
cdr3_nt: TGCGCCAGCAGTGATCCGCCCATGAACACTGAAGCTTTCTTT
clone_size: many
v_call: TRBV10-2
j_call: TRBJ1-1
d_call: -

cdr3_aa: CASSREGGSTDTQYF
cdr3_nt: TGTGCCAGCAGCAGGGAGGGCGGCAGCACAGATACGCAGTATTTT
clone_size: few
v_call: TRBV7-8
j_call: TRBJ2-3
d_call: TRBD2

cdr3_aa: CASSVEQGNNQPQHF
cdr3_nt: TGTGCCAGCAGCGTTGAACAGGGTAACAATCAGCCCCAGCATTTT
clone_size: -
v_call: TRBV7-6
j_call: TRBJ1-5
d_call: -

cdr3_aa: CASSRGAGATYEQYF
cdr3_nt: TGCGCCAGCAGCCGGGGGGCGGGGGCAACCTACGAGCAGTACTTC
clone_size: once
v_call: TRBV7-9
j_call: TRBJ2-7
d_call: -

cdr3_aa: CASTYSSGGFSPLHF
cdr3_nt: TGTGCCAGCACCTACTCGTCCGGGGGTTTCTCACCCCTCCACTTT
clone_size: -
v_call: TRBV25-1
j_call: TRBJ1-6
d_call: -

cdr3_aa: CSGTDRAGTDTQYF
cdr3_nt: TGCAGCGGGACGGACAGGGCGGGCACAGATACGCAGTATTTT
clone_size: few
v_call: TRBV29-1
j_call: TRBJ2-3
d_call: TRBD1

cdr3_aa: CSVDDRTGNYGYTF
cdr3_nt: TGCAGCGTTGATGATAGGACGGGAAACTATGGCTACACCTTC
clone_size: -
v_call: TRBV29-1
j_call: TRBJ1-2
d_call: -

cdr3_aa: CASREGMGGYEQYF
cdr3_nt: TGTGCCAGCAGAGAAGGTATGGGGGGCTACGAGCAGTACTTC
clone_size: -
v_call: TRBV6-1
j_call: TRBJ2-7
d_call: -

cdr3_aa: CASSPGTSGDEQFF
cdr3_nt: TGCGCCAGCAGCCCCGGGACTAGCGGAGATGAGCAGTTCTTC
clone_size: few
v_call: TRBV4-3
j_call: TRBJ2-1
d_call: TRBD2

cdr3_aa: CASSRGGTEAYEQYF
cdr3_nt: TGTGCCAGCAGCCGAGGCGGGACCGAAGCCTACGAGCAGTACTTC
clone_size: -
v_call: TRBV7-9
j_call: TRBJ2-7
d_call: -

cdr3_aa: CASRLQGDDTEAFF
cdr3_nt: TGTGCCAGCAGACTTCAGGGGGACGACACTGAAGCTTTCTTT
clone_size: few
v_call: TRBV12-3/TRBV12-4
j_call: TRBJ1-1
d_call: TRBD1

cdr3_aa: CASSRDRGANVLTF
cdr3_nt: TGTGCCAGCAGCAGGGACAGAGGGGCCAACGTCCTGACTTTC
clone_size: few
v_call: TRBV6-1
j_call: TRBJ2-6
d_call: TRBD1